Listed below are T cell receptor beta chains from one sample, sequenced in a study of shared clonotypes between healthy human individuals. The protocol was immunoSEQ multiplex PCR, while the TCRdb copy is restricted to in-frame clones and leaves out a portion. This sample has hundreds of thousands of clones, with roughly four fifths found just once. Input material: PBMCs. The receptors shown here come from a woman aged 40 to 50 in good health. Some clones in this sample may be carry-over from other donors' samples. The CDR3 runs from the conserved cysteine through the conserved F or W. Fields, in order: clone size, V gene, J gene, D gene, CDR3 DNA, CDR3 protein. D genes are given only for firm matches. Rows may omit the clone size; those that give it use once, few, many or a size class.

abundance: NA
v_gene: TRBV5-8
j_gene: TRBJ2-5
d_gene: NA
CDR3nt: TGTGCCAGCAGCTTGCTAGGGGCGGAGACCCAGTACTTC
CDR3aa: CASSLLGAETQYF

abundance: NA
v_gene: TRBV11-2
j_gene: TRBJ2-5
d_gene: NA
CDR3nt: TGTGCCAGCAGCTTTCGAGGCGTCCAAGAGACCCAGTACTTC
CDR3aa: CASSFRGVQETQYF

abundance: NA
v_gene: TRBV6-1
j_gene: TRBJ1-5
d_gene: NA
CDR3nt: TGTGCCAGCAGTGGTATCGATAGCAATCAGCCCCAGCATTTT
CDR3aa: CASSGIDSNQPQHF

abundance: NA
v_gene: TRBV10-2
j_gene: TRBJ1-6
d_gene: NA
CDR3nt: TGCGCCAGCAGGTGGACAGCCGAAAATTCACCCCTCCACTTT
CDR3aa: CASRWTAENSPLHF

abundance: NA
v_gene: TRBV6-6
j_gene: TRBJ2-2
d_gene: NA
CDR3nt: TGTGCCAGCAGTCCCCGCCCGGGATTGAACACCGGGGAGCTGTTTTTT
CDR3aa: CASSPRPGLNTGELFF

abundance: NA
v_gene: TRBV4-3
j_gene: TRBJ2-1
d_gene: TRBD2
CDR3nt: TGCGCCAGCAGCCAAGATCCCCTAGCGGCTTACAATGAGCAGTTCTTC
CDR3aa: CASSQDPLAAYNEQFF

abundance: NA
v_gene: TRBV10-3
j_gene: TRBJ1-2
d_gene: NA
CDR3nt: TGTGCCATCACCGGGACGATCGGGGATAACTATGGCTACACCTTC
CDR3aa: CAITGTIGDNYGYTF

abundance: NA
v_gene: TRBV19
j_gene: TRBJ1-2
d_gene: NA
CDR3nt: TGTGCCAGTAGTGGCGCCCTTGTCACCGGCTACACCTTC
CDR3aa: CASSGALVTGYTF

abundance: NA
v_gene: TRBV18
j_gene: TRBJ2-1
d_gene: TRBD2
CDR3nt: TGTGCCAGCTCACGAACTAGCGGGAGTTTGGATGAGCAGTTCTTC
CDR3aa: CASSRTSGSLDEQFF

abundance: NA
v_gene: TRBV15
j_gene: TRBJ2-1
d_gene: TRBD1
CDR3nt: TGTGCCACCAGCAGAGATTTTACAGGGGGGAATGAGCAGTTCTTC
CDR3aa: CATSRDFTGGNEQFF

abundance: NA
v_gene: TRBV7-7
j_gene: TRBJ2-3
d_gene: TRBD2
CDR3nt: TGTGCCAACTGGACTAGCGGGAACCCAACCACAGATACGCAGTATTTT
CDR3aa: CANWTSGNPTTDTQYF

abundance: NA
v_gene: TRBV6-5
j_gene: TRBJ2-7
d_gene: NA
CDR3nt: TGTGCCAGCAGTTACTCGACGATGGCCGAGCAGTACTTC
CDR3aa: CASSYSTMAEQYF

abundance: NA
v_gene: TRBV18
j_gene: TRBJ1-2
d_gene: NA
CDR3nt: TGTGCCAGCTCACCAACCGATGACATGAACTATGGCTACACCTTC
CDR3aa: CASSPTDDMNYGYTF

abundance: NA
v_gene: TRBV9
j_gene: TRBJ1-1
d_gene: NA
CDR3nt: TGTGCCAGCAGCGTAGCAATGTCAGGGGACACTGAAGCTTTCTTT
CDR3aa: CASSVAMSGDTEAFF

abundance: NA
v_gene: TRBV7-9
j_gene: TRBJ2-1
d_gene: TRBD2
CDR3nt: TGTGCCGAATCGGTGGCTAGCGGGAGTAGTAATGAGCAGTTCTTC
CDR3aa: CAESVASGSSNEQFF

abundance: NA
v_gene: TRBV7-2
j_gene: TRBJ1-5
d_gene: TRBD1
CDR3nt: TGTGCCAGCAGCTCGACAGGGGGCGTTGAGCCCCAGCATTTT
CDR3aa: CASSSTGGVEPQHF

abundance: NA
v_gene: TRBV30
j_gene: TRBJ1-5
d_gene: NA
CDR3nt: TGTGCCTGGAGTCAGGGCCCTCTTCAGCCCCAGCATTTT
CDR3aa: CAWSQGPLQPQHF

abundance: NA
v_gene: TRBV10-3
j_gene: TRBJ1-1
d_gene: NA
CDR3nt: TGTGCCATCAGCGAGGGGCCATTCACTGAAGCTTTCTTT
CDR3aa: CAISEGPFTEAFF

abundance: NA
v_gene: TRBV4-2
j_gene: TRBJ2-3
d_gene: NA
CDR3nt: TGTGCCAGCAGCCAAGATCTAAATACGCAGTATTTT
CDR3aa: CASSQDLNTQYF

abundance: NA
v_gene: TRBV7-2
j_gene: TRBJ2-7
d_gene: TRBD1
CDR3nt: TGTGCCAGCAGCTCGACAGGGTTCGGAGGCTACGAGCAGTACTTC
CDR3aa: CASSSTGFGGYEQYF

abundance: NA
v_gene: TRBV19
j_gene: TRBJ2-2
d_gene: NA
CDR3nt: TGTGCCAGCCCAGGGCCGAACACCGGGGAGCTGTTTTTT
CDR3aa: CASPGPNTGELFF

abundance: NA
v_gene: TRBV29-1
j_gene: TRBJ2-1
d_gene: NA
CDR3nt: TGCAGCGTTGTCACAGACTACAATGAGCAGTTCTTC
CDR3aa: CSVVTDYNEQFF

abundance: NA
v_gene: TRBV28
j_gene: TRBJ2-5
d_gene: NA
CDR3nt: TGTGCCAGCAGTCTACCCTGGGAGACCCAGTACTTC
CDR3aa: CASSLPWETQYF

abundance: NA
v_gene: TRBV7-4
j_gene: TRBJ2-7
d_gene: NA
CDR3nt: TGTGCCAGCAGTTTCCTCCGCTACTCACCCTACGAGCAGTACTTC
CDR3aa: CASSFLRYSPYEQYF

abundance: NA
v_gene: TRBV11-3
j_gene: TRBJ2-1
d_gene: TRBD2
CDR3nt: TGTGCCAGCAGCCCAAGAGGACTAGCGGGTCCGAATGAGCAGTTCTTC
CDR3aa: CASSPRGLAGPNEQFF

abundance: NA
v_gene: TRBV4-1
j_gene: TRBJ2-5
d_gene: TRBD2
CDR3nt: TGCGCCAGCAGCCAAGGGTCCCTAGCGGGAGGGCAAACCCGGTTCACGACCCAGTACTTC
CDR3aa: CASSQGSLAGGQTRFTTQYF

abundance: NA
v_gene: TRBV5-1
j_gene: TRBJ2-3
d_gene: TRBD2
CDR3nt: TGCGCCAGCAGCTTGTTGGCTAGCGGTACAGATACGCAGTATTTT
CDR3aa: CASSLLASGTDTQYF

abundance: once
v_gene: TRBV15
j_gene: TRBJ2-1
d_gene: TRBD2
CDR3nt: TGTGCCACCAGCAGAGATTTCCTGACTAGCGGGAGAGGGGGTGAGCAGTTCTTC
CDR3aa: CATSRDFLTSGRGGEQFF

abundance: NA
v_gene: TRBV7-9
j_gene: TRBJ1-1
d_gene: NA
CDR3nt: TGTGCCAGCAGCCGGAAGGCTGAAGCTTTCTTT
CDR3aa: CASSRKAEAFF